A selection of T cell receptor beta chains follows, all from one sample in a study of CD4 T cell repertoires in COVID-19. Data came from immunoSEQ multiplex PCR; TCRdb stores just in-frame clones and leaves some out. The sample includes about 75,000 clones, about 83% of them seen just once. The input for sequencing was CD4+ T cells from peripheral blood, taken after recovery from COVID-19. The receptors here all came from a human donor who had COVID-19. Both conserved end residues are part of each CDR3. Fields, in order: D gene, V gene, clone size, J gene, CDR3 protein, CDR3 DNA. D genes are given only for firm matches. Clone sizes are given selectively: once, few, many, or a class where the clone is expanded.

>.|TRBV6-5|.|TRBJ2-1
CASSSQTNEQFF
TGTGCCAGCAGTTCCCAGACTAATGAGCAGTTCTTC
>TRBD2|TRBV6-5|.|TRBJ2-7
CASSYGWGGYEQYF
TGTGCCAGCAGTTACGGTTGGGGGGGTTACGAGCAGTACTTC
>.|TRBV27|.|TRBJ2-5
CASSPRRGANLQETQYF
TGTGCCAGCAGTCCCCGTCGGGGGGCAAACTTACAAGAGACCCAGTACTTC
>.|TRBV6-1|.|TRBJ2-7
CASSEVMDGKEQYF
TGTGCCAGCAGTGAAGTTATGGATGGGAAGGAGCAGTACTTC
>.|TRBV28|.|TRBJ1-1
CASRGAGEDTEAFF
TGTGCCAGCAGAGGGGCGGGTGAGGACACTGAAGCTTTCTTT
>TRBD1|TRBV9|.|TRBJ1-5
CASSPGQGTNQPQHF
TGTGCCAGCAGTCCGGGACAGGGGACCAATCAGCCCCAGCATTTT
>.|TRBV29-1|once|TRBJ1-1
CSVEEVHEAFF
TGCAGCGTTGAAGAGGTGCATGAAGCTTTCTTT
>.|TRBV9|.|TRBJ2-2
CASSGQNLMSTGELFF
TGTGCCAGCAGCGGACAGAACTTGATGAGCACCGGGGAGCTGTTTTTT
>.|TRBV4-2|few|TRBJ1-2
CASSQDIDYGYTF
TGTGCCAGCAGCCAAGATATAGACTATGGCTACACCTTC
>TRBD1|TRBV5-1|once|TRBJ1-2
CASSQPGTGSGGYTF
TGCGCCAGCAGCCAACCCGGGACAGGGTCGGGGGGCTACACCTTC
>TRBD1|TRBV5-4|.|TRBJ2-7
CASSLDRESSSYEQYF
TGTGCCAGCAGCCTTGACAGGGAGTCGAGCTCCTACGAGCAGTACTTC
>.|TRBV6-6|once|TRBJ1-5
CASSYPEAGQPQHF
TGTGCCAGCAGTTACCCCGAAGCGGGTCAGCCCCAGCATTTT
>TRBD1|TRBV2|medium-sized|TRBJ1-6
CASRGQGNSPLHF
TGTGCCAGCAGGGGACAGGGGAATTCACCCCTCCACTTT
>.|TRBV11-2|many|TRBJ2-1
CASSLDPSGRFFF
TGTGCCAGCAGCTTAGATCCTTCGGGTCGGTTCTTCTTC
>.|TRBV2|once|TRBJ2-7
CASFKDGYGTYEQYF
TGTGCCAGCTTTAAGGACGGGTACGGCACTTACGAGCAGTACTTC
>.|TRBV30|.|TRBJ1-5
CAWSGAGRGQPQHF
TGTGCCTGGAGTGGGGCAGGCCGAGGACAGCCCCAGCATTTT
>.|TRBV7-3|.|TRBJ2-5
CASSFGGTGETQYF
TGTGCCAGCAGCTTCGGGGGAACGGGGGAGACCCAGTACTTC
>.|TRBV29-1|.|TRBJ2-7
CSVSWTAAYEQYF
TGCAGCGTTTCCTGGACAGCAGCCTACGAGCAGTACTTC
>.|TRBV7-8|once|TRBJ1-4
CASSLARGGEKLFF
TGTGCCAGCAGCTTAGCGCGAGGGGGTGAAAAACTGTTTTTT
>.|TRBV18|.|TRBJ1-5
CASSLQGYQPQHF
TGTGCCAGCTCACTCCAGGGGTACCAGCCCCAGCATTTT
>.|TRBV7-9|.|TRBJ2-5
CATSPGLKETQYF
TGTGCCACCTCACCAGGGCTGAAAGAGACCCAGTACTTC
>.|TRBV5-1|.|TRBJ1-1
CASSLRPTVTAEAFF
TGCGCCAGCAGCTTGAGGCCCACAGTTACCGCTGAAGCTTTCTTT
>TRBD1|TRBV7-9|.|TRBJ2-2
CASSLEPGGSTGELFF
TGTGCCAGCAGCTTAGAGCCAGGGGGCAGCACCGGGGAGCTGTTTTTT
>.|TRBV6-2/TRBV6-3|.|TRBJ2-7
CASSTSEDARLGQYF
TGTGCCAGCAGTACTTCTGAAGACGCCCGGCTGGGTCAGTACTTC
>TRBD1|TRBV15|.|TRBJ2-5
CATSRGQGDQETQYF
TGTGCCACCAGCAGGGGACAGGGGGACCAAGAGACCCAGTACTTC
>.|TRBV19|.|TRBJ2-2
CASSSGDSGRELFF
TGTGCCAGTAGTAGCGGGGACAGTGGCCGGGAGCTGTTTTTT
>.|TRBV20-1|.|TRBJ1-2
CSASGRFYGYTF
TGCAGTGCTAGTGGCAGGTTTTATGGCTACACCTTC
>.|TRBV6-5|.|TRBJ2-7
CASTEPPLSNEQYF
TGTGCCAGCACCGAACCCCCACTTTCTAACGAGCAGTACTTC
>.|TRBV2|.|TRBJ1-2
CASSPNRVVLDGYTF
TGTGCCAGCAGTCCTAACAGGGTAGTATTAGATGGCTACACCTTC
>TRBD1|TRBV2|.|TRBJ2-6
CASSIRLTGTVNSGANVLTF
TGTGCCAGCAGTATACGATTAACCGGGACAGTCAACTCTGGGGCCAACGTCCTGACTTTC
>.|TRBV12-5|.|TRBJ2-2
CASRKDANTGELFF
TGTGCTAGTAGGAAGGACGCGAACACCGGGGAGCTGTTTTTT
>TRBD2|TRBV3-1/TRBV3-2|.|TRBJ2-3
CASSFSGGGTDTQYF
TGTGCCAGCAGTTTTAGCGGGGGGGGGACAGATACGCAGTATTTT
>.|TRBV3-1/TRBV3-2|.|TRBJ2-5
CASSRVQETQYF
TGTGCCAGCAGCCGAGTCCAAGAGACCCAGTACTTC
>.|TRBV19|.|TRBJ1-4
CASTDRLKDEKLFF
TGTGCCAGTACCGACAGGTTAAAGGATGAAAAACTGTTTTTT
>TRBD1|TRBV7-8|.|TRBJ1-1
CASSPRTGGPTQAFF
TGTGCCAGCAGCCCGCGGACAGGGGGCCCCACCCAAGCTTTCTTT
>TRBD1|TRBV27|.|TRBJ1-4
CASSPRQGPTATNEKLFF
TGTGCCAGCAGTCCTCGACAGGGCCCTACTGCAACTAATGAAAAACTGTTTTTT
>TRBD1|TRBV5-1|.|TRBJ1-1
CASSWDRATEAFF
TGCGCCAGCAGCTGGGACAGGGCTACTGAAGCTTTCTTT
>.|TRBV2|.|TRBJ1-1
CASSRTRLEAFF
TGTGCCAGCAGTCGAACTAGATTAGAAGCTTTCTTT
>.|TRBV11-2|.|TRBJ2-7
CASSLGAGTYEQYF
TGTGCCAGCAGCTTAGGGGCAGGCACCTACGAGCAGTACTTC
>TRBD1|TRBV19|.|TRBJ1-1
CASSMGRGSEAFF
TGTGCCAGTAGTATGGGCAGGGGGTCTGAAGCTTTCTTT
>.|TRBV27|.|TRBJ2-7
CASKGGRLYEQYF
TGTGCCAGCAAAGGAGGGAGACTCTACGAGCAGTACTTC
>.|TRBV6-1|few|TRBJ1-3
CASSEMSGGGNTIYF
TGTGCCAGCAGTGAAATGTCTGGAGGAGGAAACACCATATATTTT
>TRBD1|TRBV14|.|TRBJ1-4
CASSQGGQGNEKLFF
TGTGCCAGCAGCCAAGGGGGACAGGGGAATGAAAAACTGTTTTTT
>.|TRBV28|once|TRBJ1-2
CASSLLGKRSYTF
TGTGCCAGCAGTTTGCTTGGGAAGAGGAGCTACACCTTC
>.|TRBV5-6|.|TRBJ1-2
CASSLSKGRGYTF
TGTGCCAGCAGCTTGAGTAAGGGACGCGGCTACACCTTC
>.|TRBV13|.|TRBJ2-3
CASSFSTGEDTQYF
TGTGCCAGCAGCTTCTCTACGGGGGAGGATACGCAGTATTTT
>TRBD2|TRBV5-6|.|TRBJ2-7
CASSEPLAGSYEQYF
TGTGCCAGCAGCGAACCACTAGCGGGCTCCTACGAGCAGTACTTC
>TRBD1|TRBV6-5|.|TRBJ2-3
CASSSGQGADTQYF
TGTGCCAGCAGTTCCGGACAGGGGGCGGATACGCAGTATTTT
>.|TRBV2|.|TRBJ1-2
CASSDRQGGGYTF
TGTGCCAGCAGTGATAGGCAGGGTGGTGGCTACACCTTC
>.|TRBV29-1|.|TRBJ2-7
CSVGSDSIYEQYF
TGCAGCGTGGGATCGGACAGCATCTACGAGCAGTACTTC
>.|TRBV19|.|TRBJ1-1
CASSSGFPEAFF
TGTGCCAGTAGCTCAGGGTTTCCTGAAGCTTTCTTT
>.|TRBV11-2|.|TRBJ2-3
CASSTRGGLGTDTQYF
TGTGCCAGCAGCACCCGCGGAGGGTTGGGCACAGATACGCAGTATTTT
>.|TRBV18|.|TRBJ1-2
CASSPQSLAVNYGYTF
TGTGCCAGCTCACCCCAATCCCTGGCGGTTAACTATGGCTACACCTTC
>.|TRBV7-2|.|TRBJ2-5
CASTAQETQYF
TGTGCCAGCACCGCCCAAGAGACCCAGTACTTC
>TRBD1|TRBV11-2|.|TRBJ2-1
CASSLVGQTLFF
TGTGCCAGCAGCTTAGTGGGACAGACCCTGTTCTTC
>.|TRBV12-3/TRBV12-4|.|TRBJ1-5
CAQEGSNQPQHF
TGTGCCCAAGAGGGTAGCAATCAGCCCCAGCATTTT
>.|TRBV9|.|TRBJ1-3
CASSVDDGRWGNTIYF
TGTGCCAGCAGCGTAGACGACGGTCGTTGGGGAAACACCATATATTTT
>.|TRBV2|.|TRBJ2-3
CASRDRTYTDTQYF
TGTGCCAGCAGAGATCGGACGTACACAGATACGCAGTATTTT
>.|TRBV11-2|.|TRBJ2-6
CASSLARTVSGANVLTF
TGTGCCAGCAGCTTAGCCCGGACGGTCTCTGGGGCCAACGTCCTGACTTTC